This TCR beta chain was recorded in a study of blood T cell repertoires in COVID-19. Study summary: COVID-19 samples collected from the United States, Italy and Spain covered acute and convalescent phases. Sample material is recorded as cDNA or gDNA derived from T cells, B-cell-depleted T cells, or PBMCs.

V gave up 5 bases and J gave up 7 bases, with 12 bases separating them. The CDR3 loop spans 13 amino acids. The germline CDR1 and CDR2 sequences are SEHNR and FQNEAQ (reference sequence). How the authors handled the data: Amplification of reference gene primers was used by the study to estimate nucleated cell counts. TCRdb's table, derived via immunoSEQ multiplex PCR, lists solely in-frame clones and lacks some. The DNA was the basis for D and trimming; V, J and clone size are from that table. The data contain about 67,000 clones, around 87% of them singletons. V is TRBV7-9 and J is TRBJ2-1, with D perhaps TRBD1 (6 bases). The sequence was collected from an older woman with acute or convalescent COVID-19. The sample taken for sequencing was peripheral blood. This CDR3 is CASSKTGINEQFF. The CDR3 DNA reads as TGTGCCAGCAGCAAAACAGGGATAAATGAGCAGTTCTTC.